This T cell receptor (beta chain) emerged from a study of T cells after yellow fever vaccination. This clonotype was found a few times. Its antigen is as yet unknown. TCRdb analysed the 5' RACE reads with MiXCR anew, one entry per CDR3 protein. There are about 260,000 distinct CDR3 sequences in the sample; 10% to 15% occur only once, and around 0.55% lies in the top ten. Findings of the study overall: It was the secondary response that reached its peak faster, day 5 versus 15, but it was weaker.

This CDR3 region has 13 residues. Germline V CDR1 and CDR2: SQVTM, ANQGSEA. V was pared by 4 bases and J by 6 bases, with 7 bases of the junction left unmatched. This material consisted of CD4+ T cells sorted from PBMCs, taken 45 days after the yellow fever booster vaccination. This receptor was identified in a young man who received the YFV17D yellow fever vaccine. This chain links TRBV29-1 with TRBJ1-2, with TRBD1 identical over 8 bases. CDR3 nucleotides: TGCAGCGTTGCTGACAGGGGAACCCATGGCTACACCTTC. It specifies CSVADRGTHGYTF.